The clone carrying this T cell receptor beta chain qualifies as medium-sized. Trimming shortened V by 2 bases and J by 8 bases, and 18 bases separated the two germline ends. Germline V gene sequence: CDR1 LNHDA, CDR2 SQIVND (reference sequence). This CDR3 has 15 residues. The data are from a study of blood T cell repertoires in COVID-19. Across the whole study: Acute and convalescent COVID-19 samples came from the United States, Italy and Spain. PBMCs, B-cell-depleted T cells, or T cells provided the cDNA or gDNA that made up the material.

The authors' processing: Amplification from reference gene primers served as the basis for estimated nucleated cell counts. Sequencing used immunoSEQ multiplex PCR; TCRdb keeps in-frame clones, though not all of them. V, J and clone size derive from that table, while D and trimming were established from the DNA sequence. In the table there are about 67,000 clones, over 70% of which are singletons. Input material: peripheral blood. This receptor was obtained from a man between 45 and 60 years old with active COVID-19. The chain couples TRBV19 to TRBJ1-2, with D possibly matching TRBD1 (5 bases). The CDR3 loop reads CASSISPQGLGGYTF. The CDR3 DNA sequence: TGTGCCAGTAGTATAAGTCCGCAGGGCTTAGGAGGCTACACCTTC.